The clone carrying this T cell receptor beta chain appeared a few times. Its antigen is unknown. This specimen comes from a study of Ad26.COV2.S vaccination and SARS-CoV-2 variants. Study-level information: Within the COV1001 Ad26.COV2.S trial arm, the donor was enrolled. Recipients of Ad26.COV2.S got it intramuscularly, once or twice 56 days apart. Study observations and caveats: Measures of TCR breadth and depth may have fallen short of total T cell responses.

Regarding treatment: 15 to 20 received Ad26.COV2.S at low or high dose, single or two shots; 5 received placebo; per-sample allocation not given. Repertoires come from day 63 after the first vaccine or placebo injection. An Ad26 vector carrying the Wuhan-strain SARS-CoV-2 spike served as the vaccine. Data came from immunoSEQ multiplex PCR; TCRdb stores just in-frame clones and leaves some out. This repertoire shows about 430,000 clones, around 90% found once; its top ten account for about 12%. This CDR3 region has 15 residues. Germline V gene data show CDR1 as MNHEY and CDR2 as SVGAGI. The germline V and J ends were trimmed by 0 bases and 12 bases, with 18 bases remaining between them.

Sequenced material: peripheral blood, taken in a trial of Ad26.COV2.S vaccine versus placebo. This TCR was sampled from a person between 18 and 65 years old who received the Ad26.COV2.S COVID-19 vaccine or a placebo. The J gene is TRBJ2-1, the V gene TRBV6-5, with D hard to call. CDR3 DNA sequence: TGTGCCAGCAGTTACTCGAAGGACGTCATGGTTAGGCAGTTCTTC. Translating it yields CASSYSKDVMVRQFF.